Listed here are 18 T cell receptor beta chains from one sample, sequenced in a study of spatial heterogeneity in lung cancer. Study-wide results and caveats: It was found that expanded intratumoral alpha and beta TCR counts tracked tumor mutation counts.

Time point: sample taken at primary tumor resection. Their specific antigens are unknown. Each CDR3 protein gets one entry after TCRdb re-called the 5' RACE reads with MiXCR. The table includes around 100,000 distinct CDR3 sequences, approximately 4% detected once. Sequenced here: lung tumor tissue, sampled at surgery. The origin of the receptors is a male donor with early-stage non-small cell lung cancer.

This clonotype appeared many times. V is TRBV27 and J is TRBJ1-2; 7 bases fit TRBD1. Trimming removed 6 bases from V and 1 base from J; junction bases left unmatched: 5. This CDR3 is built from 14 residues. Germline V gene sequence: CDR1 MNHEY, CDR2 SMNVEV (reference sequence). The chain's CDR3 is CASRRTGVNYGYTF. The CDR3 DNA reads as TGTGCCAGCAGGAGGACAGGAGTTAACTATGGCTACACCTTC.

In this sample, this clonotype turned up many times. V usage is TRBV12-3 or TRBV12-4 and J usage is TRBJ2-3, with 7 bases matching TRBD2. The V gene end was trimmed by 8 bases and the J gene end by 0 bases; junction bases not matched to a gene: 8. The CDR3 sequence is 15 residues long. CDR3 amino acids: CASSIGGTSTDTQYF. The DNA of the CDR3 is TGTGCCAGCTCAATCGGGGGGACTAGCACAGATACGCAGTATTTT.

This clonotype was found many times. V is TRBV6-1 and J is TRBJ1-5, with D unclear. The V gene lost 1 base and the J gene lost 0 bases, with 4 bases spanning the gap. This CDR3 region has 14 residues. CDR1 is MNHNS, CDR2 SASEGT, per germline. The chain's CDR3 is CASSEVLSNQPQHF. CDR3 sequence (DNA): TGTGCCAGCAGTGAAGTTCTTAGCAATCAGCCCCAGCATTTT.

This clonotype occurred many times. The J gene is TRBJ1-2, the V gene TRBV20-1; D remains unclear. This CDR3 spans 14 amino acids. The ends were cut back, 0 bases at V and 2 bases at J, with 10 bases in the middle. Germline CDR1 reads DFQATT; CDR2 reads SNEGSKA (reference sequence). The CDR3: CSARDRRDNYGYTF. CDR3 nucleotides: TGCAGTGCTAGAGATCGCCGAGACAACTATGGCTACACCTTC.

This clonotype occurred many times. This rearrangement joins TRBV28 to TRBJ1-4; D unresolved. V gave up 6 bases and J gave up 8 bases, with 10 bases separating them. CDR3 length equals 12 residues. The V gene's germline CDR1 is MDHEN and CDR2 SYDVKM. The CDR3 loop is CASRAGEEKLFF. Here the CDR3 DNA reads TGTGCCAGCAGGGCCGGCGAGGAAAAACTGTTTTTT. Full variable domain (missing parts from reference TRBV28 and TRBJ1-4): DVKVTQSSRYLVKRTGEKVFLECVQDMDHENMFWYRQDPGLGLRLIYFSYDVKMKEKGDIPEGYSVSREKKERFSLILESASTNQTSMYLCASRAGEEKLFFGSGTQLSVL.

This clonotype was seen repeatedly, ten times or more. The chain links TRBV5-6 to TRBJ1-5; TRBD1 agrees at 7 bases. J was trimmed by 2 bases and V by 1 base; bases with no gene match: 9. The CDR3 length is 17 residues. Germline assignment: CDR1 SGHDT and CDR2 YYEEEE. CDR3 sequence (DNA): TGTGCCAGCAGCTTGTTTTTTAGGGGGCGCGGCAATCAGCCCCAGCATTTT. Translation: CASSLFFRGRGNQPQHF.

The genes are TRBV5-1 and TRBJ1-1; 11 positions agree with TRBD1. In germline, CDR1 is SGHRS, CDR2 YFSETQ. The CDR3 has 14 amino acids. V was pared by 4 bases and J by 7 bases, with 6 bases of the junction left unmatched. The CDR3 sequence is CASSQGQGVIEAFF. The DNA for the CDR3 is TGCGCCAGCAGCCAGGGACAGGGGGTAATTGAAGCTTTCTTT. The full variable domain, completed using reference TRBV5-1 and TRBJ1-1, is KAGVTQTPRYLIKTRGQQVTLSCSPISGHRSVSWYQQTPGQGLQFLFEYFSETQRNKGNFPGRFSGRQFSNSRSEMNVSTLELGDSALYLCASSQGQGVIEAFFGQGTRLTVV.

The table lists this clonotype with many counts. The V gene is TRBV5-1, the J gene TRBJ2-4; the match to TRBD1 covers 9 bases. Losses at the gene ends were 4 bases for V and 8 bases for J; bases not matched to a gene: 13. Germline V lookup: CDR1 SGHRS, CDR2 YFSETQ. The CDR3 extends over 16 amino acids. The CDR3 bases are TGCGCCAGCAGCCCCCGGGACAGGGCGGCTATGGACATTCAGTACTTC. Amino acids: CASSPRDRAAMDIQYF.

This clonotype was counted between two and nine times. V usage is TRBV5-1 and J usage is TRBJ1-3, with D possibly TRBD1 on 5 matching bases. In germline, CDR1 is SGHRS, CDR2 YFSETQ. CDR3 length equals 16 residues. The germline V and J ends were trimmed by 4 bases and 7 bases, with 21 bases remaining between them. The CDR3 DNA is TGCGCCAGCAGCCGTTGGGGCGCAGGCGTAGAGAACACCATATATTTT. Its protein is CASSRWGAGVENTIYF. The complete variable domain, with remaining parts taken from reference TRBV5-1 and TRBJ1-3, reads KAGVTQTPRYLIKTRGQQVTLSCSPISGHRSVSWYQQTPGQGLQFLFEYFSETQRNKGNFPGRFSGRQFSNSRSEMNVSTLELGDSALYLCASSRWGAGVENTIYFGEGSWLTVV.

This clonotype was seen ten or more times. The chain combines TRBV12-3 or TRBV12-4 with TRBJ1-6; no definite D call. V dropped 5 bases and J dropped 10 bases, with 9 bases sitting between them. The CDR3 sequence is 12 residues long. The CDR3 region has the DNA TGTGCCAGCAGTCCATGGGGATCACCCCTCCACTTT. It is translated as CASSPWGSPLHF.

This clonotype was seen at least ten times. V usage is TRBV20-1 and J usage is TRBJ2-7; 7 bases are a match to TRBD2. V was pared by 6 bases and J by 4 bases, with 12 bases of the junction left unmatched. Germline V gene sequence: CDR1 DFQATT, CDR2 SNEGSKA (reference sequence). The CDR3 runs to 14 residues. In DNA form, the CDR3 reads TGCAGTGCAGACCCCCCGGCGGGAGTTTACGAGCAGTACTTC. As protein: CSADPPAGVYEQYF.

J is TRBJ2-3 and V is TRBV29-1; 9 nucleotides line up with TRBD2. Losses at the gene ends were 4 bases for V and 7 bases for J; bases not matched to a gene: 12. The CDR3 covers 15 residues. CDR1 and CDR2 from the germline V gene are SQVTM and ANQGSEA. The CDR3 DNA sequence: TGCAGCGTTGTGTCTAGCGGGACTTGCATGAATACGCAGTATTTT. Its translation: CSVVSSGTCMNTQYF.

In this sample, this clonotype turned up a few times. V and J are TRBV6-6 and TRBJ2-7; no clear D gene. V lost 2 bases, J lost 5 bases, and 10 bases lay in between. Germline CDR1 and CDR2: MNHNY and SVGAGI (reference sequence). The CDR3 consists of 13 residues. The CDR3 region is CASSYEAAHEQYF. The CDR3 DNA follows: TGTGCCAGCAGTTACGAGGCAGCCCACGAGCAGTACTTC.

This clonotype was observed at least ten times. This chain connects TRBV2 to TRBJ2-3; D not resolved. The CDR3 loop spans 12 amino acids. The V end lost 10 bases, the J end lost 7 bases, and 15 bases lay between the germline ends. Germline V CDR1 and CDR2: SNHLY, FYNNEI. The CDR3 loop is CATQGGPNTQYF. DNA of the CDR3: TGTGCCACCCAAGGCGGCCCCAATACGCAGTATTTT.

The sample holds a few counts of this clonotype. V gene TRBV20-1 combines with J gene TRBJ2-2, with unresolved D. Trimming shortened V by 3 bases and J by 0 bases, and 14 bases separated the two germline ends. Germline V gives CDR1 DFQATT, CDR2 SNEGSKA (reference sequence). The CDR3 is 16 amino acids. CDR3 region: CSARARERSNTGELFF. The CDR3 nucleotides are TGCAGTGCTAGGGCCCGAGAACGGTCGAACACCGGGGAGCTGTTTTTT.

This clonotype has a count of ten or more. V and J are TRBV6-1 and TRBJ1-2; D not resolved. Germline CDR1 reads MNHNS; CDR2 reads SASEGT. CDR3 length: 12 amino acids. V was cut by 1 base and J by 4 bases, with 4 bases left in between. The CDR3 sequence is CASSEGGYGYTF. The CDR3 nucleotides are TGTGCCAGCAGTGAAGGCGGCTATGGCTACACCTTC.

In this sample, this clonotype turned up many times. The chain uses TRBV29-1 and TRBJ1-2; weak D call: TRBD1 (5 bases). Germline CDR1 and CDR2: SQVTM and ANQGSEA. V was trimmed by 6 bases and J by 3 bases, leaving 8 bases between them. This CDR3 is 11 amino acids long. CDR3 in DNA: TGCAGCGTCGGGACGGACTATGGCTACACCTTC. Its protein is CSVGTDYGYTF.

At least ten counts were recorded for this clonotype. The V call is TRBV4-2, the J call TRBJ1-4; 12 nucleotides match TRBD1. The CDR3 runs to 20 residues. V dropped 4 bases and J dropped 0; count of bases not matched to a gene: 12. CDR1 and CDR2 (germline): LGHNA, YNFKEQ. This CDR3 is CASSRAGTGGEGATNEKLFF. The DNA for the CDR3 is TGTGCCAGCAGCCGAGCCGGGACAGGGGGCGAAGGTGCAACTAATGAAAAACTGTTTTTT.